The table lists the clone carrying this TCR beta chain with a count of one. Its antigen is not identified. Profiling relied on immunoSEQ multiplex PCR, and the TCRdb table lists in-frame clones only, not all of them. The sample gives about 44,000 clones, roughly 94% of which show up once; 9.5% to 11% is in the top ten. This sample is drawn from a study of OX40 agonist ivuxolimab in advanced cancers. Exclusion applied to patients with autoimmune disease history or systemic immunosuppression. General observations from the study: At 0.1 to 3.0 mg/kg, clonal expansion of CD4+ and CD8+ blood T cells had occurred by week 6.

Trimming removed 0 bases at V and 1 base at J, with 5 bases between. The germline gives CDR1 SGDLS, CDR2 YYNGEE. CDR3 length equals 13 residues. This sequence originates from an adult with an advanced solid tumor such as melanoma, head and neck, liver or kidney cancer. Here the sequenced sample was CD4+ or CD8+ T cells sorted from blood, taken in a trial of the OX40 agonist ivuxolimab. The chain joins TRBV9 to TRBJ2-7; no clear D gene. CDR3 DNA: TGTGCCAGCAGCGTAGGGCAGTCCTACGAGCAGTACTTC. It yields the protein CASSVGQSYEQYF.